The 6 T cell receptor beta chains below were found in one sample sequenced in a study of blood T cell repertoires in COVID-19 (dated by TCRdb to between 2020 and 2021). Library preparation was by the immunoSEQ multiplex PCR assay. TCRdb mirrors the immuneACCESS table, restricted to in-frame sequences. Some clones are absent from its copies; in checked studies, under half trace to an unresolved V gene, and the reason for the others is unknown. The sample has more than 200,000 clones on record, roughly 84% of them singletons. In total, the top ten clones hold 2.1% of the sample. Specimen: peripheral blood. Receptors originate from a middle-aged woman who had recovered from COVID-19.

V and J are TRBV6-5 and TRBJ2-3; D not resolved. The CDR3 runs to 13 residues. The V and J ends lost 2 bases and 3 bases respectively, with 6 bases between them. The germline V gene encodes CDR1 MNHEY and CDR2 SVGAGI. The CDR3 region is CASSYDGTDTQYF. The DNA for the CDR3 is TGTGCCAGCAGTTACGACGGGACAGATACGCAGTATTTT.

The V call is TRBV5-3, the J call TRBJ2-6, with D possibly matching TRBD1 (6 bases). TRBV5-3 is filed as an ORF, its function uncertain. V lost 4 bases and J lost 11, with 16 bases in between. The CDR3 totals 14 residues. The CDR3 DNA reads TGTGCCAGAAGCGCCAACCAGGGGTGGGACGTCCTGACTTTC. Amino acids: CARSANQGWDVLTF.

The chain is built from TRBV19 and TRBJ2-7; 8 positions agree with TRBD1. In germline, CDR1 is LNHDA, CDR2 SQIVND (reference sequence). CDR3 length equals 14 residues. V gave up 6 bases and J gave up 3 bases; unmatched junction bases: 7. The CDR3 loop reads CASRKHGQGYEQYF. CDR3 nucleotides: TGTGCCAGTAGGAAACATGGACAGGGCTACGAGCAGTACTTC.

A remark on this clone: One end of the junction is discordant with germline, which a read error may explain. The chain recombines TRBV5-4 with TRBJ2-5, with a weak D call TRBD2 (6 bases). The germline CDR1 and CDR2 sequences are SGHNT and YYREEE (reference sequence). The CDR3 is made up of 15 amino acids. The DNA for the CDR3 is TGTGCCAGCAGCTTGGGGGCTAGCGCCCAAGGGACCCAGTACTTC. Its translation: CASSLGASAQGTQYF.

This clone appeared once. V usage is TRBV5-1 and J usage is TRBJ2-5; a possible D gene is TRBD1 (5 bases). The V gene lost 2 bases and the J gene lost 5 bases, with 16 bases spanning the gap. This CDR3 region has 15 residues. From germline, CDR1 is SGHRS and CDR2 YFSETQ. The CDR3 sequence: CASSFPGPKRETQYF. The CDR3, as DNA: TGCGCCAGCAGCTTTCCAGGGCCAAAACGGGAGACCCAGTACTTC.

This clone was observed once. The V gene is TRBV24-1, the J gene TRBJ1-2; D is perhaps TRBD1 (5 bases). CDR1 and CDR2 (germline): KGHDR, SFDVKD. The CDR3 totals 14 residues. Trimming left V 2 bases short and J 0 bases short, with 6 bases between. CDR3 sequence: CATSDWTTNYGYTF. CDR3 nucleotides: TGTGCCACCAGTGATTGGACAACTAACTATGGCTACACCTTC.